This record looks at one T cell receptor beta chain sequence and its context. The entry originates in a study of technical replicates of blood from a few donors. The assay was immunoSEQ multiplex PCR, and TCRdb's table has in-frame clones only and misses some. Of tens of thousands of clones in the sample, about 90% were seen once. Germline assignment: CDR1 SGHTA and CDR2 FQGNSA. Trimming pared 4 bases from V and 6 bases from J, leaving 13 bases between. The CDR3 has 13 amino acids. Sequencing was done on a sample of T cells isolated from PBMCs. This TCR came from a human donor in good health. V gene TRBV7-2 combines with J gene TRBJ2-7; D not resolved. In nucleotides, the CDR3 is TGTGCCAGCAGCTCGATGTTGCTTAGCGAGCAGTACTTC. This gives the protein CASSSMLLSEQYF. The full variable domain, with the rest looked up from reference TRBV7-2 and TRBJ2-7, is GAGVSQSPSNKVTEKGKDVELRCDPISGHTALYWYRQSLGQGLEFLIYFQGNSAPDKSGLPSDRFSAERTGGSVSTLTIQRTQQEDSAVYLCASSSMLLSEQYFGPGTRLTVT.